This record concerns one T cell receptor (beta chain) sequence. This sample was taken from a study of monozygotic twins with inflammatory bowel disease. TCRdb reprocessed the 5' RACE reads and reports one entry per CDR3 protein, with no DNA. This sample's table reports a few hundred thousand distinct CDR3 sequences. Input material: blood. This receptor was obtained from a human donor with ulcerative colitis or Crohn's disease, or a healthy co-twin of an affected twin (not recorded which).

The CDR3 loop reads CASSQDYDEQYF. The chain uses TRBV3-1 and TRBJ2-7. Germline V CDR1 and CDR2: LGHDT, YNNKEL (reference sequence). This CDR3 is built from 12 residues.